This TCR beta chain was identified in a study of blood T cell repertoires in COVID-19 (dated by TCRdb to the early 2020s). Study-level background: The collaborator samples originated in the United States, Italy and Spain and spanned the acute and convalescent phases of COVID-19. The material from the prospective study consisted of cDNA or gDNA derived from T cells, B-cell-depleted T cells, or PBMCs. Deeply sampled blood TCRbeta repertoires from subjects exposed to, actively infected with, or recovered from COVID-19 were included in the dataset. The repertoires were made available in a free public database intended to serve as a resource for research on the immune response to SARS-CoV-2. The samples were drawn from the first 160 participants of the ongoing ImmuneRACE study and from over 950 subjects provided by 6 global collaborators. A de-identified subject ID, COVID-19 status, age in years and sex were almost always included in the sample metadata. Where available, HLA class I and class II types were taken from metadata supplied by the sample provider and were not determined by assay-based typing.

Germline trimming amounts to 1 base on V and 6 bases on J, with 7 as the count of junction bases outside the gene matches. CDR1 and CDR2, per the germline V gene, are MNHEY and SVGAGI. The CDR3 has 16 amino acids, counting the end cysteine and phenylalanine. Only the CDR3 region is kept as DNA, spanning 48 bases read in frame from base 1. TCRbeta CDR3 regions were amplified from genomic DNA using the immunoSEQ Assay, a bias-controlled multiplex PCR. Under the source paper's analysis protocol: Within the assay, amplification of reference gene primers was used to estimate how many nucleated cells each sample contained. Sequence reads were collapsed and filtered to measure the absolute abundance of every unique TCRbeta CDR3 rearrangement. For each sample, productive Simpson clonality was calculated by taking the square root of Simpson's diversity index across productive rearrangements. TCRdb stores this immuneACCESS table with in-frame sequences only. Part of the clones is absent; in the studies checked, under half of the shortfall reflects unresolved V genes, and no reason is known for the rest. V and J calls and clone size are given by that table; D and trimming were obtained from the DNA. This sample gives about 180,000 clones in total; 84% of them show up just once. The ten largest clones capture over 12% of the sample.

Collaborating institutions collected whole blood in K2EDTA tubes following their own protocols. Collaborator samples were shipped for TCRbeta analysis as frozen whole blood, isolated PBMCs, or DNA extracted from either sample type. About this clone: The clone's antigen remains unknown. It has no much larger one-base neighbor in the sample; base qualities were not kept.

What the authors observed across the whole study: How much clinical and demographic metadata was included differed by source and by participant, and the metadata was provided uncurated.

Recombination linked TRBV6-5 to TRBJ2-7; the central 12 bases match TRBD1. The sequenced material came from peripheral blood. The clonotype comes from a man younger than 35 with active or convalescent COVID-19. The CDR3 region has the sequence CASSYLGQGAIGEQYF. The nucleotides are TGTGCCAGCAGTTACTTGGGACAGGGGGCAATAGGCGAGCAGTACTTC.